This T cell receptor (beta chain) was observed in a study of control samples from healthy donors and cancer patients. The CDR3 is 13 amino acids. The germline gives CDR1 SGDLS, CDR2 YYNGEE. Trimming shortened V by 0 bases and J by 0 bases, and 3 bases separated the two germline ends. Measured with immunoSEQ multiplex PCR; TCRdb has only the in-frame clones, and not every one. The sample lists 180,000 or so clones; 90% to 95% were seen once. This sequence joins TRBV9 and TRBJ1-1; D gene unclear. The receptor was derived from a woman aged 25 to 39 in good health. Sequenced: blood. The CDR3: CASSVVVNTEAFF. DNA for the CDR3: TGTGCCAGCAGCGTAGTGGTGAACACTGAAGCTTTCTTT.